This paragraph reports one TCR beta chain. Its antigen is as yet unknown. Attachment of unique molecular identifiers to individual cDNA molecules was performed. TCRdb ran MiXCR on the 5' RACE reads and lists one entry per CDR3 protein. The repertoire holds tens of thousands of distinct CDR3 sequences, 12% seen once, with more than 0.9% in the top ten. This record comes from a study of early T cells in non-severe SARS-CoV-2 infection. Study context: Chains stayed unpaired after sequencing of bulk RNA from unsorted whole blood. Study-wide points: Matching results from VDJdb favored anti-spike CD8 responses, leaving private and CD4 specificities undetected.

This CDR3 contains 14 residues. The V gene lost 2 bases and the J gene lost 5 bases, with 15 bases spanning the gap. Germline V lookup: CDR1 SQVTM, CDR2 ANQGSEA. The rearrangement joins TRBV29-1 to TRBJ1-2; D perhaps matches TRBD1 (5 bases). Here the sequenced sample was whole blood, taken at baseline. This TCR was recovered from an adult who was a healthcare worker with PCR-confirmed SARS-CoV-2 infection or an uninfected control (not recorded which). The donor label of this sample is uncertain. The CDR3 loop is CSVENAAGWYGYTF. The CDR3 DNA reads TGCAGCGTTGAAAATGCGGCAGGGTGGTATGGCTACACCTTC.